The clone carrying this T cell receptor beta chain was detected only once. Antigen: not known. V lost 0 bases and J 0 bases, leaving 12 bases between the germline ends. Looked up from germline, CDR1 is MGHRA and CDR2 is YSYEKL. The CDR3 extends over 16 amino acids. The record originates from a study of cytomegalovirus exposure and HLA in healthy donors. General observations from the study: Highly shared variants forming one cluster were likely a sequencing artifact. Relative to equally common others, HLA-associated TCR beta chains showed greater clonal expansion in a later analysis. Later findings reportedly placed an Asian-associated ancestry cluster below the approximately 670-donor mean for N-insertions.

The PCR made use of 60 Vbeta and 13 Jbeta primers. The data were produced by immunoSEQ multiplex PCR, yet TCRdb's version contains in-frame clones alone and is incomplete. The sample has fewer than 200,000 clones; roughly 85% are singletons. V and J are TRBV4-1 and TRBJ2-7; D is perhaps TRBD1 (6 bases). Source material: PBMCs. This receptor was obtained from a man aged 40-50 years in good health and CMV-seropositive. CDR3 region: CASSQDATGLSYEQYF. The CDR3 DNA follows: TGCGCCAGCAGCCAAGATGCGACAGGTCTCTCCTACGAGCAGTACTTC.